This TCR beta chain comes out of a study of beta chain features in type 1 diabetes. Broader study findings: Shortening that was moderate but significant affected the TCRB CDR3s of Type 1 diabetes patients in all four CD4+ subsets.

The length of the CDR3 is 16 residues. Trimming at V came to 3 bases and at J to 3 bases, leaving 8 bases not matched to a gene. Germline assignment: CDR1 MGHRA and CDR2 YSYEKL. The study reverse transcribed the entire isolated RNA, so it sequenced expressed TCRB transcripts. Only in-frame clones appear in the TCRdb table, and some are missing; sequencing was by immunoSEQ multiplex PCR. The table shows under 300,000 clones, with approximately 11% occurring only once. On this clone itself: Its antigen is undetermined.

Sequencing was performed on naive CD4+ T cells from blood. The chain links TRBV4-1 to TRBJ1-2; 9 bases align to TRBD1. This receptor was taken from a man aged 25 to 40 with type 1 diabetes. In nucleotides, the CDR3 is TGCGCCAGCAGCCACCTATCGGGACAGGGAGACTATGGCTACACCTTC. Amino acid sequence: CASSHLSGQGDYGYTF.